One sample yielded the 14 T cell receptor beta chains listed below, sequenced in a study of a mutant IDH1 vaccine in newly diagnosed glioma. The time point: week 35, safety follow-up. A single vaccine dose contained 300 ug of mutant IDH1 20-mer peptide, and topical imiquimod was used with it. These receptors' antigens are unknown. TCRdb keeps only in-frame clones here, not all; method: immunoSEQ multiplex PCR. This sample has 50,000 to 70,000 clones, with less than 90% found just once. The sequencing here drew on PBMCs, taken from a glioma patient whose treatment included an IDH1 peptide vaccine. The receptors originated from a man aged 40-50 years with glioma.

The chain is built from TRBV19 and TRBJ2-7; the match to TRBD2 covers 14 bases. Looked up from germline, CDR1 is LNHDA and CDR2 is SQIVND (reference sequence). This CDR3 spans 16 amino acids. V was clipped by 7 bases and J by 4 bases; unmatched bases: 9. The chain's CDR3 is CASTRGGTSGSYEQYF. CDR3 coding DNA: TGTGCCAGTACCCGGGGCGGGACTAGCGGGAGTTACGAGCAGTACTTC.

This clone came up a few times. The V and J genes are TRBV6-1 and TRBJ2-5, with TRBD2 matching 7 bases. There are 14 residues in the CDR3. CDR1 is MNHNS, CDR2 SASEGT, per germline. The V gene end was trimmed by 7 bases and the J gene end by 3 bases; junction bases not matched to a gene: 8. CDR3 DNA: TGTGCCAGCACCCAGCGGGGCAGGGAAGAGACCCAGTACTTC. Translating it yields CASTQRGREETQYF.

As DNA, the CDR3 is TGCGCCAGCAGTCGAGCGGGAGGGTACAATGAGCAGTTCTTC. As protein: CASSRAGGYNEQFF. This chain uses TRBV4-1 with TRBJ2-1; 10 bases line up with TRBD2. The CDR3 is 14 residues long. CDR1 MGHRA and CDR2 YSYEKL come from the germline V gene. Losses at the gene ends were 6 bases for V and 4 bases for J; bases not matched to a gene: 3.

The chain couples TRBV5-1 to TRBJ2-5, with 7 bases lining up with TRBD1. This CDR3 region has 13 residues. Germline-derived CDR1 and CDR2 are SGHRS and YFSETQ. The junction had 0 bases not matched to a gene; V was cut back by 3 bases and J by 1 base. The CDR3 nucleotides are TGCGCCAGCAGCTGGACAGGCCAAGAGACCCAGTACTTC. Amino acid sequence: CASSWTGQETQYF.

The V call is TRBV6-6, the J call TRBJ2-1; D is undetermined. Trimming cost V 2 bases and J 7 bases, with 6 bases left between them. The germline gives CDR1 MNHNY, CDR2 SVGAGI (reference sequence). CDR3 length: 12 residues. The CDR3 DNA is TGTGCCAGCAGTTACGGGGATAATGAGCAGTTCTTC. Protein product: CASSYGDNEQFF.

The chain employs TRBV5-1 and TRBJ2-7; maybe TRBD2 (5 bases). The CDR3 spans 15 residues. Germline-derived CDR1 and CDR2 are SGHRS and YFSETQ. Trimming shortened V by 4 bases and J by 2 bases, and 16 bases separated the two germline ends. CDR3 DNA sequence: TGCGCCAGCAGCCAAGCACGGGAAGTCCCCTACGAGCAGTACTTC. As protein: CASSQAREVPYEQYF.

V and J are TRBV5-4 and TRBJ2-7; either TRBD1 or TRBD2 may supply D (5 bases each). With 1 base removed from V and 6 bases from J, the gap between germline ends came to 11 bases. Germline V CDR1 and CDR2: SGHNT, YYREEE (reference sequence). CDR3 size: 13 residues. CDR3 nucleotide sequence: TGTGCCAGCAGCTTGAGAGGGGCTCGCGAGCAGTACTTC. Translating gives CASSLRGAREQYF.

The CDR3 region has the DNA TGCGCCAGCAGCTTGGGAACAGAGGGAATTCAGCCCCAGCATTTT. Translation: CASSLGTEGIQPQHF. The chain uses TRBV5-1 and TRBJ1-5; D uncertain. V gave up 0 bases and J gave up 6 bases, with 13 bases separating them. Germline V lookup: CDR1 SGHRS, CDR2 YFSETQ. The CDR3 has 15 residues.

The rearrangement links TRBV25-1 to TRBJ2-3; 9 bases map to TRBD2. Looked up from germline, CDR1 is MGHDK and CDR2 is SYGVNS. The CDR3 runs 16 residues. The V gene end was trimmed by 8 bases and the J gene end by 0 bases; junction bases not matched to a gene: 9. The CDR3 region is CASATSGPRSTDTQYF. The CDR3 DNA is TGTGCCAGCGCGACTAGCGGACCGCGAAGCACAGATACGCAGTATTTT.

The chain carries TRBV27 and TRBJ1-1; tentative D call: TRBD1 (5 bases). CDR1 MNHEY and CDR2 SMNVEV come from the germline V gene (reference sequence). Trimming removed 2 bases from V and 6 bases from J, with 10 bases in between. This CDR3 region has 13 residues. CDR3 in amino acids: CASSLRSRAEAFF. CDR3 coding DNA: TGTGCCAGCAGTTTAAGGTCCAGGGCTGAAGCTTTCTTT.

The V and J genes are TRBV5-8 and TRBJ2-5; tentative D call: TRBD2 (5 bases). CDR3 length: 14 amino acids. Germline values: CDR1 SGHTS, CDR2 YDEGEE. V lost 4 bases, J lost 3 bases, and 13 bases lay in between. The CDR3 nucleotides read TGTGCCAGCAGCCGCGGGCTAGTAGAAGAGACCCAGTACTTC. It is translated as CASSRGLVEETQYF.

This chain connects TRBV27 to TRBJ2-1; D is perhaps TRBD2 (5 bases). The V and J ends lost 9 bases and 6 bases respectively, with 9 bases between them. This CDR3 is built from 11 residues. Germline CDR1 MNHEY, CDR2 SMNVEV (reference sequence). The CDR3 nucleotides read TGTGCCAGTTGGGAGCTCAATGAGCAGTTCTTC. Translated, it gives CASWELNEQFF.

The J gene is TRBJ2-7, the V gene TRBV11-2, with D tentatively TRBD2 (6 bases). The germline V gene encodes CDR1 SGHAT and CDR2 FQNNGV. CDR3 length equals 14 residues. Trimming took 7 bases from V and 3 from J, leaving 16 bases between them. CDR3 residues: CASNVASVVYEQYF. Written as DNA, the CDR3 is TGTGCCAGCAACGTGGCTAGCGTCGTCTACGAGCAGTACTTC.

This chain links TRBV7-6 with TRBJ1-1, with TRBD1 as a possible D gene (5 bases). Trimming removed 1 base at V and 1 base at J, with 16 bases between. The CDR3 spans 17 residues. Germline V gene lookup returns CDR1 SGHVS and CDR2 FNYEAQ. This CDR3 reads CASSLGVGQGANTEAFF. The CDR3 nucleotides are TGTGCCAGCAGCTTAGGGGTAGGGCAGGGAGCGAACACTGAAGCTTTCTTT.